This T cell receptor (beta chain) was recorded in a study of tumor-infiltrating lymphocytes in oesophageal squamous cell carcinoma. TCRdb re-called the PCR reads through MiXCR, storing one row per CDR3 protein. The data hold tens of thousands of distinct CDR3 sequences, with around 34% observed a single time. This clonotype was seen repeatedly, ten times or more. V was clipped by 5 bases and J by 3 bases; unmatched bases: 8. Germline V CDR1 and CDR2: LNHDA, SQIVND (reference sequence). This CDR3 is built from 15 residues. The sample taken for sequencing was esophageal tumor tissue. The rearrangement links TRBV19 to TRBJ2-3; 7 nucleotides agree with TRBD2. The sequence was collected from a female donor with esophageal squamous cell carcinoma. CDR3 residues: CASSWGEGPTDTQYF. The CDR3, as DNA: TGTGCCAGTAGTTGGGGGGAGGGCCCTACAGATACGCAGTATTTT.